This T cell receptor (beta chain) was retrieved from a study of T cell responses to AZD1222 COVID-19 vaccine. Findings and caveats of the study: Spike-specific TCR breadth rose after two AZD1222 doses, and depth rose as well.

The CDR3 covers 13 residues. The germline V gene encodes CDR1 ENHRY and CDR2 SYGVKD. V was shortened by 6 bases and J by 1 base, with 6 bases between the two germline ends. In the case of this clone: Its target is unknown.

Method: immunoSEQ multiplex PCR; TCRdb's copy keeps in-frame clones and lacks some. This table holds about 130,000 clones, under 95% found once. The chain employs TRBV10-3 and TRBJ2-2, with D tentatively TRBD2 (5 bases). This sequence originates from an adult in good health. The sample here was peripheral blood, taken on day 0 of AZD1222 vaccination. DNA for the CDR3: TGTGCCATCAGCCGGGGGAACACCGGGGAGCTGTTTTTT. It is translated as CAISRGNTGELFF.